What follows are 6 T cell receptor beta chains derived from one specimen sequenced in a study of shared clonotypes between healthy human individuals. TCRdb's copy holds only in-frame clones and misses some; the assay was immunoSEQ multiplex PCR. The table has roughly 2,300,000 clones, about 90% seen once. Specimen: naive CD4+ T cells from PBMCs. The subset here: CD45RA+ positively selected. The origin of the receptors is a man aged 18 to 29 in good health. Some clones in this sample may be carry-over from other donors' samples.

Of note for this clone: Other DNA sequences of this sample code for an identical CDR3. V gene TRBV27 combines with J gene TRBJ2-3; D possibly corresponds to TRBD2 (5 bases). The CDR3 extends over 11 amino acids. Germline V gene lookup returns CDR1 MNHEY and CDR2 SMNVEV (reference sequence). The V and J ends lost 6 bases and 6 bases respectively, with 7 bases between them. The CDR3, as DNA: TGTGCCAGCAGGGGCGGGGATACGCAGTATTTT. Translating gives CASRGGDTQYF.

This chain's CDR3 is CASSRTVWEQFF. Here the CDR3 DNA reads TGTGCCAGTAGTAGGACAGTTTGGGAGCAGTTCTTC. This sequence joins TRBV19 and TRBJ2-1; D possibly corresponds to TRBD1 (6 bases). The germline CDR1 and CDR2 sequences are LNHDA and SQIVND (reference sequence). The CDR3 covers 12 residues. V was clipped by 4 bases and J by 10 bases, with 11 bases between them.

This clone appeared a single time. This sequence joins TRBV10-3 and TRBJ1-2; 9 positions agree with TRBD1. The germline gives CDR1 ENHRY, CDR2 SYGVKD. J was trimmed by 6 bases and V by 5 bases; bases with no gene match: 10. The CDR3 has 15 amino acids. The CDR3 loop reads CAISPGQGLTDGYTF. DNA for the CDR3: TGTGCCATCAGTCCCGGACAGGGGCTGACGGATGGCTACACCTTC.

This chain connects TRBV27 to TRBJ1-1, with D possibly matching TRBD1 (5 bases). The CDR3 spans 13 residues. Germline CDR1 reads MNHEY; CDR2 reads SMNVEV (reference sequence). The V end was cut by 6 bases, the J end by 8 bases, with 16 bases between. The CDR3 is CASRRTGTPEAFF. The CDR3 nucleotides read TGTGCCAGCAGGCGGACCGGGACGCCAGAAGCTTTCTTT.

The CDR3 sequence is CASSTTGTSIMGELFF. CDR3 coding DNA: TGTGCCAGCAGCACCACCGGGACTAGCATAATGGGGGAGCTGTTTTTT. V and J are TRBV7-3 and TRBJ2-2, with 9 bases matching TRBD2. The germline V gene has CDR1 SGHTA and CDR2 FQGTGA. The CDR3 totals 16 residues. V shed 5 bases, J shed 8 bases, and the junction held 12 bases outside the gene matches.

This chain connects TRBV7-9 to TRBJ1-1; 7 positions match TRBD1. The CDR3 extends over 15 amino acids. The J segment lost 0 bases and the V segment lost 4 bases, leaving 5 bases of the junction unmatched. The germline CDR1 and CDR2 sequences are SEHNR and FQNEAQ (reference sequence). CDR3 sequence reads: CASSSGQALNTEAFF. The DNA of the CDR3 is TGTGCCAGCAGCTCTGGACAGGCCTTGAACACTGAAGCTTTCTTT.